The next 10 T cell receptor beta chains were all read from a single sample in a study of control samples from healthy donors and cancer patients. Method: immunoSEQ multiplex PCR; TCRdb's copy keeps in-frame clones and lacks some. The table shows around 120,000 clones, with 80% to 90% occurring only once. The sample comprised PBMCs. These receptors all stem from a woman aged 50 to 65 with colorectal cancer.

This chain connects TRBV2 to TRBJ2-3; 11 nucleotides align to TRBD2. Germline values: CDR1 SNHLY, CDR2 FYNNEI. There are 15 residues in the CDR3. The junction had 3 bases not matched to a gene; V was cut back by 4 bases and J by 3 bases. The CDR3 reads CASSVAGGVTDTQYF. The CDR3 DNA follows: TGTGCCAGCAGTGTAGCGGGGGGGGTAACAGATACGCAGTATTTT.

The chain has TRBV7-9 and TRBJ1-1; D not certain. Deletions cut 2 bases from V and 6 bases from J, with 10 bases between. Germline V lookup: CDR1 SEHNR, CDR2 FQNEAQ (reference sequence). This CDR3 comprises 13 residues. The CDR3 reads CASSLLQSAEAFF. The CDR3 DNA is TGTGCCAGCAGCTTATTGCAGAGCGCTGAAGCTTTCTTT.

The chain has TRBV5-6 and TRBJ2-5; D unresolved. V lost 4 bases and J lost 5, with 15 bases in between. This CDR3 comprises 14 residues. Germline V gives CDR1 SGHDT, CDR2 YYEEEE. As DNA, the CDR3 is TGTGCCAGCAGCCCATATACTATCCACGAGACCCAGTACTTC. Translating gives CASSPYTIHETQYF.

This chain links TRBV11-3 with TRBJ2-5, with 12 bases aligning to TRBD1. This CDR3 region has 17 residues. Germline V gene lookup returns CDR1 SGHNT and CDR2 YENEEA. The junction had 12 bases not matched to a gene; V was cut back by 5 bases and J by 5 bases. The CDR3 bases are TGTGCCAGCAGCCTCGTTTCGGGACAGGGGGCTGGGGAGACCCAGTACTTC. It encodes CASSLVSGQGAGETQYF.

Notes on this clone: One junction end does not reproduce the germline sequence, and a read error may be involved. The chain links TRBV5-1 to TRBJ1-6; D is undetermined. Germline V lookup: CDR1 SGHRS, CDR2 YFSETQ. The CDR3 consists of 13 residues. The CDR3 sequence is CASSSAPNSPLHF. The DNA for the CDR3 is TGCGCCAGCAGCTCTGCTCCAAATTCTCCCCTCCACTTT.

This rearrangement joins TRBV28 to TRBJ1-5; no clear D. V gave up 10 bases and J gave up 3 bases, with 13 bases separating them. This CDR3 has 13 amino acids. Looked up from germline, CDR1 is MDHEN and CDR2 is SYDVKM. CDR3 bases: TGTGCCACCCAGTCGGGGTTCAATCAGCCCCAGCATTTT. As protein: CATQSGFNQPQHF.

This sequence joins TRBV3-1 (or the pseudogene TRBV3-2) and TRBJ2-5; TRBD2 might be the D (6 bases). Germline CDR1 reads LGHDT; CDR2 reads YNNKEL (reference sequence). This CDR3 region has 15 residues. Deletions cut 1 base from V and 4 bases from J, with 13 bases between. The CDR3 here is CASSQVLASGETQYF. The CDR3 DNA reads as TGTGCCAGCAGCCAAGTTCTAGCGAGCGGAGAGACCCAGTACTTC.

Only one count was recorded for this clone. CDR3 amino acids: CASSSNVAGGGDTQYF. The CDR3 DNA reads as TGTGCCAGTAGTTCCAATGTAGCGGGAGGTGGGGATACGCAGTATTTT. V gene TRBV19 combines with J gene TRBJ2-3; 10 positions match TRBD2. Trimming took 5 bases from V and 6 from J; bases not matched to a gene: 11. The CDR3 runs to 16 residues. In germline, CDR1 is LNHDA, CDR2 SQIVND (reference sequence).

The rearrangement uses TRBV2 and TRBJ2-5; 11 bases align to TRBD2. The CDR3 has 16 residues. Trimming at V came to 1 base and at J to 7 bases, leaving 8 bases not matched to a gene. Germline V lookup: CDR1 SNHLY, CDR2 FYNNEI. The CDR3 DNA follows: TGTGCCAGCAGTGAAGTGGATACTAGCGGGGGAGGGACCCAGTACTTC. Translating gives CASSEVDTSGGGTQYF.

V usage is TRBV29-1 and J usage is TRBJ1-1; 9 bases fit TRBD1. The trim removed 4 bases at V and 3 bases at J, leaving 6 bases unmatched. The CDR3 extends over 14 amino acids. Germline V gives CDR1 SQVTM, CDR2 ANQGSEA. As DNA, the CDR3 is TGCAGCGTTGGGACAGGGGTATCATACACTGAAGCTTTCTTT. Translating it yields CSVGTGVSYTEAFF.